Presented here are 27 T cell receptor beta chains from one specimen sequenced in a study of technical replicates of blood from several donors. Generated by immunoSEQ multiplex PCR, the TCRdb table keeps only in-frame clones and is missing some. The table records more than 90,000 clones, around 96% of them present only once. The sequenced sample consisted of T cells isolated from PBMCs. These TCRs come from a human donor in good health.

This sequence joins TRBV29-1 and TRBJ2-2; no reliable D call. Germline values: CDR1 SQVTM, CDR2 ANQGSEA. The V end lost 6 bases, the J end lost 0 bases, and 8 bases lay between the germline ends. CDR3 size: 13 residues. The CDR3 here is CSVYFANTGELFF. CDR3 DNA: TGCAGCGTCTATTTCGCGAACACCGGGGAGCTGTTTTTT.

The chain joins TRBV11-2 to TRBJ2-5; 8 nucleotides line up with TRBD2. The trim removed 5 bases at V and 2 bases at J, leaving 7 bases unmatched. This CDR3 region has 15 residues. The germline CDR1 and CDR2 sequences are SGHAT and FQNNGV. Here the CDR3 reads CASSLPPSGQETQYF. The CDR3 DNA sequence: TGTGCCAGCAGCCTGCCCCCTAGCGGGCAAGAGACCCAGTACTTC.

This clone has more than one count but fewer than ten. This chain connects TRBV6-1 to TRBJ1-5; 8 bases are shared with TRBD1. Germline CDR1 MNHNS, CDR2 SASEGT. Trimming cost V 4 bases and J 2 bases; bases outside gene matches: 7. CDR3 length: 16 residues. The CDR3 region has the DNA TGTGCCAGCAGTGCTGGGGACAGGCGAGGCAATCAGCCCCAGCATTTT. It translates to CASSAGDRRGNQPQHF.

The CDR3 DNA sequence: TGTGCCAGCCGCCCCATGACTGGCACAGATACGCAGTATTTT. Amino acid sequence: CASRPMTGTDTQYF. This chain uses TRBV2 with TRBJ2-3; no firm D call. The germline V gene has CDR1 SNHLY and CDR2 FYNNEI. Trimming took 8 bases from V and 1 from J, leaving 13 bases between them. The CDR3 totals 14 residues.

V is TRBV5-1 and J is TRBJ2-3; D gene unclear. The germline V gene has CDR1 SGHRS and CDR2 YFSETQ. V lost 4 bases to trimming and J lost 0 bases, with 3 bases between them. The CDR3 is 12 amino acids. The CDR3 DNA is TGCGCCAGCAGCCTGAGCACAGATACGCAGTATTTT. Encoded protein: CASSLSTDTQYF.

The chain joins TRBV27 to TRBJ2-2, with TRBD2 identical over 9 bases. In germline, CDR1 is MNHEY, CDR2 SMNVEV (reference sequence). The CDR3 extends over 15 amino acids. Trimming cost V 6 bases and J 0 bases; bases outside gene matches: 2. The DNA for the CDR3 is TGTGCCAGCAGCCAGCGGGAGGCGAACACCGGGGAGCTGTTTTTT. Translated, it gives CASSQREANTGELFF.

The V gene is TRBV5-1, the J gene TRBJ2-7; 7 bases match TRBD1. CDR1 is SGHRS and CDR2 is YFSETQ in the germline V gene. V lost 2 bases, J lost 3 bases, and 8 bases stayed unmatched. This CDR3 has 15 residues. The CDR3 sequence: CASSLKGQMYYEQYF. The CDR3, as DNA: TGCGCCAGCAGCTTAAAGGGACAGATGTACTACGAGCAGTACTTC.

The V gene is TRBV5-1, the J gene TRBJ1-2, with D hard to call. Trimming cost V 1 base and J 4 bases, with 11 bases left between them. The germline gives CDR1 SGHRS, CDR2 YFSETQ. The CDR3 runs to 14 residues. In nucleotides, the CDR3 is TGCGCCAGCAGCTTGACAGTTGAGAGCTATGGCTACACCTTC. Amino acids: CASSLTVESYGYTF.

V is TRBV18 and J is TRBJ1-4; possible D gene TRBD1, 5 bases. Germline assignment: CDR1 KGHSH and CDR2 LQKENI. Trimming left V 3 bases short and J 4 bases short, with 12 bases between. CDR3 size: 15 residues. The CDR3 spells CASSPRQLDNEKLFF. As DNA, the CDR3 is TGTGCCAGCTCACCCCGACAGCTTGATAATGAAAAACTGTTTTTT. Combining the CDR3 with reference TRBV18 and TRBJ1-4 gives the whole variable domain NAGVMQNPRHLVRRRGQEARLRCSPMKGHSHVYWYRQLPEEGLKFMVYLQKENIIDESGMPKERFSAEFPKEGPSILRIQQVVRGDSAAYFCASSPRQLDNEKLFFGSGTQLSVL.

J is TRBJ1-1 and V is TRBV29-1; D ambiguous. Germline CDR1 SQVTM, CDR2 ANQGSEA. Deletions cut 5 bases from V and 1 base from J, with 14 bases between. The CDR3 consists of 14 residues. In DNA form, the CDR3 reads TGCAGCGTTCTGGAGAGGGCCGCGAACACTGAAGCTTTCTTT. Amino acids: CSVLERAANTEAFF.

The J gene is TRBJ2-1, the V gene TRBV7-9; possible D gene TRBD2, 5 bases. The length of the CDR3 is 16 residues. The V gene's germline CDR1 is SEHNR and CDR2 FQNEAQ (reference sequence). V shed 5 bases and J shed 4 bases, with 18 bases lying between them. CDR3 residues: CASSPEGDPYYNEQFF. CDR3 DNA sequence: TGTGCCAGCAGCCCCGAGGGAGATCCCTATTACAATGAGCAGTTCTTC.

The V and J genes are TRBV5-1 and TRBJ2-5; 7 bases match TRBD1. Germline-derived CDR1 and CDR2 are SGHRS and YFSETQ. This CDR3 is 15 amino acids long. V was pared by 3 bases and J by 6 bases, with 11 bases of the junction left unmatched. The CDR3 DNA sequence: TGCGCCAGCAGCTCGGGGACAGCTGCCCGAAAGACCCAGTACTTC. It translates to CASSSGTAARKTQYF.

The chain carries TRBV5-1 and TRBJ2-5, with TRBD1 as a possible D gene (5 bases). CDR1 is SGHRS and CDR2 is YFSETQ in the germline V gene. Trimming took off 0 bases at V and 2 bases at J, with 11 bases between the two ends. This CDR3 comprises 15 residues. This CDR3 is CASSLGGTGQETQYF. CDR3 nucleotides: TGCGCCAGCAGCTTGGGCGGTACAGGTCAAGAGACCCAGTACTTC.

J is TRBJ1-1 and V is TRBV28, with D hard to call. This CDR3 is 13 amino acids long. Germline V gene sequence: CDR1 MDHEN, CDR2 SYDVKM. Between the trimmed V and J ends, which lost 10 bases and 1 base, there was a span of 13 bases. The CDR3 sequence: CATSDTRNTEAFF. The CDR3 DNA is TGTGCCACTTCAGACACAAGGAACACTGAAGCTTTCTTT.

The V and J genes are TRBV9 and TRBJ1-1; D possibly corresponds to TRBD1 (5 bases). CDR1 is SGDLS and CDR2 is YYNGEE in the germline V gene. The V and J ends lost 0 bases and 3 bases respectively, with 9 bases between them. The CDR3 is 14 amino acids. In DNA, the CDR3 is TGTGCCAGCAGCGTAGGGGGGGTTGACACTGAAGCTTTCTTT. This gives the protein CASSVGGVDTEAFF.

The chain uses TRBV9 and TRBJ1-2; TRBD1 is a possible D gene (5 bases). Germline V lookup: CDR1 SGDLS, CDR2 YYNGEE. Trimming pared 0 bases from V and 7 bases from J, leaving 13 bases between. This CDR3 spans 14 amino acids. The CDR3 DNA is TGTGCCAGCAGCGTAGCCTCAGGGTTGGGTGGCTACACCTTC. This gives the protein CASSVASGLGGYTF.

J is TRBJ2-7 and V is TRBV5-6; 7 positions agree with TRBD1. The V gene's germline CDR1 is SGHDT and CDR2 YYEEEE. This CDR3 has 15 amino acids. V trimming: 3 bases; J trimming: 2 bases; junction bases outside the gene matches: 8. The CDR3 nucleotides are TGTGCCAGCAGCTGGGGGACAGACCTCCCCTACGAGCAGTACTTC. It encodes CASSWGTDLPYEQYF. Full variable domain (missing parts from reference TRBV5-6 and TRBJ2-7): DAGVTQSPTHLIKTRGQQVTLRCSPKSGHDTVSWYQQALGQGPQFIFQYYEEEERQRGNFPDRFSGHQFPNYSSELNVNALLLGDSALYLCASSWGTDLPYEQYFGPGTRLTVT.

The rearrangement uses TRBV9 and TRBJ1-4, with no clear D. Trimming cost V 0 bases and J 10 bases, with 13 bases left between them. The CDR3 covers 14 residues. Germline V gene data show CDR1 as SGDLS and CDR2 as YYNGEE. The CDR3: CASSVGEPGRKLFF. The DNA of the CDR3 is TGTGCCAGCAGCGTAGGGGAGCCGGGGAGAAAACTGTTTTTT. Full variable domain (missing parts from reference TRBV9 and TRBJ1-4): DSGVTQTPKHLITATGQRVTLRCSPRSGDLSVYWYQQSLDQGLQFLIQYYNGEERAKGNILERFSAQQFPDLHSELNLSSLELGDSALYFCASSVGEPGRKLFFGSGTQLSVL.

The chain uses TRBV27 and TRBJ1-5; D is unresolved. Germline V gene sequence: CDR1 MNHEY, CDR2 SMNVEV (reference sequence). CDR3 length: 14 amino acids. V was shortened by 9 bases and J by 3 bases, with 15 bases between the two germline ends. The CDR3 protein is CASKIGGINQPQHF. The CDR3 DNA sequence: TGTGCCAGTAAGATAGGAGGGATCAATCAGCCCCAGCATTTT.

The chain carries TRBV19 and TRBJ2-5; 8 bases line up with TRBD1. V shed 3 bases and J 5 bases; nucleotides not matched to a gene: 5. In germline, CDR1 is LNHDA, CDR2 SQIVND (reference sequence). The CDR3 has 14 residues. The CDR3 bases are TGTGCCAGTAGTATTAGTCGGACAGGGGAGACCCAGTACTTC. Protein product: CASSISRTGETQYF. The complete variable domain, with remaining parts taken from reference TRBV19 and TRBJ2-5, reads DGGITQSPKYLFRKEGQNVTLSCEQNLNHDAMYWYRQDPGQGLRLIYYSQIVNDFQKGDIAEGYSVSREKKESFPLTVTSAQKNPTAFYLCASSISRTGETQYFGPGTRLLVL.

V usage is TRBV4-1 and J usage is TRBJ1-2, with unresolved D. Germline assignment: CDR1 MGHRA and CDR2 YSYEKL. This CDR3 has 15 residues. V dropped 1 base and J dropped 4 bases, with 13 bases sitting between them. The CDR3 DNA sequence: TGCGCCAGCAGCCAAGTTCGCGGGGAAGGCTATGGCTACACCTTC. Its protein is CASSQVRGEGYGYTF.

The CDR3 nucleotides are TGTGCCAGTAGTACGGGACTAGCGGGGGGGTTGGCCGGGGAGCTGTTTTTT. It is translated as CASSTGLAGGLAGELFF. V is TRBV19 and J is TRBJ2-2; 16 nucleotides match TRBD2. The CDR3 has 17 amino acids. Looked up from germline, CDR1 is LNHDA and CDR2 is SQIVND (reference sequence). After removal of 4 bases from V and 6 bases from J, the junction contained 5 bases not matched to a gene. Supplemented by reference TRBV19 and TRBJ2-2, the full variable domain reads DGGITQSPKYLFRKEGQNVTLSCEQNLNHDAMYWYRQDPGQGLRLIYYSQIVNDFQKGDIAEGYSVSREKKESFPLTVTSAQKNPTAFYLCASSTGLAGGLAGELFFGEGSRLTVL.

V gene TRBV15 combines with J gene TRBJ1-2, with 12 positions matching TRBD1. Germline CDR1 and CDR2: LNHNV and YYDKDF (reference sequence). This CDR3 has 20 amino acids. V dropped 5 bases and J dropped 8; count of bases not matched to a gene: 24. The CDR3 loop is CATSGRDSGQGARDLWGYTF. CDR3 DNA: TGTGCCACCAGCGGCAGAGATTCGGGACAGGGGGCGCGGGATCTTTGGGGCTACACCTTC.

The chain uses TRBV2 and TRBJ1-1; no clear D. The V and J ends lost 8 bases and 0 bases respectively, with 16 bases between them. CDR3 length: 15 residues. Germline V gene sequence: CDR1 SNHLY, CDR2 FYNNEI. CDR3 loop: CASPGNGYMNTEAFF. CDR3 bases: TGTGCCAGCCCGGGTAATGGGTACATGAACACTGAAGCTTTCTTT.

V and J are TRBV9 and TRBJ2-7, with TRBD2 as a possible D gene (5 bases). Germline V gene lookup returns CDR1 SGDLS and CDR2 YYNGEE. The CDR3 runs to 15 residues. The ends were cut back, 0 bases at V and 0 bases at J, with 10 bases in the middle. The CDR3 loop is CASSVASGHSYEQYF. Written as DNA, the CDR3 is TGTGCCAGCAGCGTAGCGAGCGGTCACTCCTACGAGCAGTACTTC. The full variable domain, completed using reference TRBV9 and TRBJ2-7, is DSGVTQTPKHLITATGQRVTLRCSPRSGDLSVYWYQQSLDQGLQFLIQYYNGEERAKGNILERFSAQQFPDLHSELNLSSLELGDSALYFCASSVASGHSYEQYFGPGTRLTVT.

V gene TRBV19 combines with J gene TRBJ2-3; 11 bases align to TRBD2. CDR1 and CDR2 (germline): LNHDA, SQIVND (reference sequence). This CDR3 region has 15 residues. With 1 base clipped from V and 6 bases from J, the junction kept 3 bases outside the gene matches. The CDR3 coding sequence is TGTGCCAGTAGTATAGGGGCTAGCGGGGGGGATACGCAGTATTTT. Residues: CASSIGASGGDTQYF. The complete variable domain, with remaining parts taken from reference TRBV19 and TRBJ2-3, reads DGGITQSPKYLFRKEGQNVTLSCEQNLNHDAMYWYRQDPGQGLRLIYYSQIVNDFQKGDIAEGYSVSREKKESFPLTVTSAQKNPTAFYLCASSIGASGGDTQYFGPGTRLTVL.

The chain joins TRBV5-6 to TRBJ2-3, with TRBD2 as a possible D gene (6 bases). There are 13 residues in the CDR3. V lost 9 bases and J lost 3, with 14 bases in between. Per germline, CDR1 SGHDT and CDR2 YYEEEE. The CDR3: CATGAGGTDTQYF. Written as DNA, the CDR3 is TGTGCCACCGGAGCGGGCGGGACAGATACGCAGTATTTT.